The following is a TCR beta chain sequence with its context. The CDR3 contains 11 residues. A DNA sequence was not provided. CDR1 and CDR2 from the germline V gene are SGHRS and YFSETQ. The sample belongs to a study of synovial regulatory T cells in juvenile arthritis. The protocol was immunoSEQ multiplex PCR, while the TCRdb copy is restricted to in-frame clones and leaves out a portion. The sample includes 9,000 to 10,000 clones. The chain couples TRBV5-1 to TRBJ2-2; TCRdb reports TRBD2, a call that lacks DNA to check it against. The source material was Treg cells from blood. Subset denoted: remaining (HLA-DR-negative) circulating blood Treg cells. This sequence originates from a donor aged 2-30 years with juvenile idiopathic arthritis. The CDR3 sequence: CASRVLGELFF.